Shown below are 21 T cell receptor beta chains from a single sample sequenced in a study of graft-versus-host responses after intestinal transplantation. Graft specimens yielded both intraepithelial and lamina propria lymphocytes. Sequencing was performed with immunoSEQ multiplex PCR; in TCRdb, only in-frame clones are kept and a portion is missing. This table has more than 50,000 clones, about nine tenths appearing once. The sequenced sample was ileum tissue, obtained more than 350 days after transplant. Receptor source: a human patient who received an intestinal transplant, so some T cells may come from the graft donor.

The gene calls are TRBV9 and TRBJ1-2, with a weak D call TRBD1 (6 bases). This CDR3 is 15 amino acids long. V was cut by 0 bases and J by 2 bases, with 11 bases left in between. CDR1 is SGDLS and CDR2 is YYNGEE in the germline V gene. CDR3 amino acids: CASSVAGGGNYGYTF. The CDR3 DNA reads TGTGCCAGCAGCGTAGCGGGGGGCGGCAACTATGGCTACACCTTC.

The chain employs TRBV6-5 and TRBJ1-5; 9 bases line up with TRBD1. Germline V gives CDR1 MNHEY, CDR2 SVGAGI. The CDR3 length is 15 residues. Trimming at V came to 5 bases and at J to 1 base, leaving 3 bases not matched to a gene. The CDR3 region is CASSPDRGSNQPQHF. The CDR3 DNA sequence: TGTGCCAGCAGTCCCGACAGGGGGAGCAATCAGCCCCAGCATTTT.

The chain combines TRBV5-1 with TRBJ2-7; no reliable D call. Trimming cost V 7 bases and J 3 bases, with 14 bases left between them. Germline V CDR1 and CDR2: SGHRS, YFSETQ. This CDR3 spans 13 amino acids. The CDR3: CASSTARGYEQYF. The DNA for the CDR3 is TGCGCCAGCTCAACAGCCAGAGGCTACGAGCAGTACTTC.

The rearrangement joins TRBV6-5 to TRBJ1-2; a possible D gene is TRBD1 (6 bases). With 5 bases removed from V and 2 bases from J, the gap between germline ends came to 12 bases. Germline assignment: CDR1 MNHEY and CDR2 SVGAGI. The CDR3 loop spans 14 amino acids. CDR3: CASSTTGTNYGYTF. The CDR3, as DNA: TGTGCCAGCAGTACCACCGGGACAAACTATGGCTACACCTTC.

The chain is built from TRBV28 and TRBJ1-5; 10 nucleotides match TRBD1. Germline assignment: CDR1 MDHEN and CDR2 SYDVKM. After removal of 6 bases from V and 4 bases from J, the junction contained 6 bases not matched to a gene. The CDR3 totals 15 residues. The CDR3 spells CASSPTGGLNQPQHF. CDR3 sequence (DNA): TGTGCCAGCAGCCCGACAGGGGGCTTAAATCAGCCCCAGCATTTT. Full variable domain (missing parts from reference TRBV28 and TRBJ1-5): DVKVTQSSRYLVKRTGEKVFLECVQDMDHENMFWYRQDPGLGLRLIYFSYDVKMKEKGDIPEGYSVSREKKERFSLILESASTNQTSMYLCASSPTGGLNQPQHFGDGTRLSIL.

In DNA, the CDR3 is TGTGCCAGCAGTCCACAGGGGGCGTATAATGGCTACACCTTC. It specifies CASSPQGAYNGYTF. This chain connects TRBV6-5 to TRBJ1-2, with 9 positions matching TRBD1. The CDR3 spans 14 residues. The V gene's germline CDR1 is MNHEY and CDR2 SVGAGI. V was clipped by 5 bases and J by 6 bases; unmatched bases: 7.

The chain employs TRBV4-1 and TRBJ1-6; D is ambiguous. The V end was cut by 1 base, the J end by 10 bases, with 17 bases between. The CDR3 runs to 16 residues. Germline V lookup: CDR1 MGHRA, CDR2 YSYEKL. The DNA of the CDR3 is TGCGCCAGCAGCCAAGGGCATGTCGATTTGGGGTCACCCCTCCACTTT. Protein product: CASSQGHVDLGSPLHF.

CDR3 DNA: TGTGCCAGCAGCTTTGTTGCGGGGGGCACCGGGGAGCTGTTTTTT. Translation gives CASSFVAGGTGELFF. V gene TRBV5-4 combines with J gene TRBJ2-2, with 8 bases lining up with TRBD2. The CDR3 sequence is 15 residues long. V lost 2 bases, J lost 4 bases, and 4 bases stayed unmatched. The germline V gene encodes CDR1 SGHNT and CDR2 YYREEE (reference sequence).

J is TRBJ2-4 and V is TRBV28; TRBD2 aligns across 12 bases. Trimming cost V 5 bases and J 0 bases; bases outside gene matches: 14. The CDR3 sequence is 20 residues long. Germline V gene lookup returns CDR1 MDHEN and CDR2 SYDVKM. CDR3 bases: TGTGCCAGCAGTCCCGATCTAGCGGGAGGGCTACATTTAGCCAAAAACATTCAGTACTTC. Translating it yields CASSPDLAGGLHLAKNIQYF. Together with reference TRBV28 and TRBJ2-4, the CDR3 gives the full variable domain: DVKVTQSSRYLVKRTGEKVFLECVQDMDHENMFWYRQDPGLGLRLIYFSYDVKMKEKGDIPEGYSVSREKKERFSLILESASTNQTSMYLCASSPDLAGGLHLAKNIQYFGAGTRLSVL.

The chain is built from TRBV9 and TRBJ1-2; D unresolved. CDR3 length: 13 residues. Germline CDR1 and CDR2: SGDLS and YYNGEE. Trimming removed 3 bases at V and 3 bases at J, with 9 bases between. The CDR3 DNA reads TGTGCCAGCAGCGAGAGAGGAGACTATGGCTACACCTTC. Encoded protein: CASSERGDYGYTF.

J is TRBJ2-7 and V is TRBV4-1; 7 nucleotides agree with TRBD2. Germline CDR1 reads MGHRA; CDR2 reads YSYEKL. The CDR3 sequence is 15 residues long. J lost 2 bases, V lost 0 bases, and 4 bases had no gene match. The CDR3 DNA sequence: TGCGCCAGCAGCCAAGATAGCCTAGCGGCCTACGAGCAGTACTTC. It specifies CASSQDSLAAYEQYF.

The chain employs TRBV9 and TRBJ1-4, with a weak D call TRBD1 (5 bases). In germline, CDR1 is SGDLS, CDR2 YYNGEE. V was pared by 0 bases and J by 7 bases, with 13 bases between. The CDR3 is made up of 15 amino acids. The CDR3 sequence: CASSVEDIGGEKLFF. In nucleotides, the CDR3 is TGTGCCAGCAGCGTAGAGGACATTGGCGGTGAAAAACTGTTTTTT.

The chain couples TRBV7-3 to TRBJ1-3; D is unclear. The V and J ends lost 5 bases and 3 bases respectively, with 8 bases between them. CDR3 length: 13 residues. Germline CDR1 and CDR2: SGHTA and FQGTGA. The DNA of the CDR3 is TGTGCCAGCAGCCCACCGAGTGGAAACACCATATATTTT. This translates into CASSPPSGNTIYF.

This clone has just one count. The CDR3 DNA follows: TGTGCCACCAGCAGAGATCTGGGACTTTCCTACGAGCAGTACTTC. It yields the protein CATSRDLGLSYEQYF. This chain uses TRBV15 with TRBJ2-7, with D perhaps TRBD2 (6 bases). The germline gives CDR1 LNHNV, CDR2 YYDKDF (reference sequence). V was clipped by 0 bases and J by 1 base, with 10 bases between them. The CDR3 loop spans 15 amino acids.

J is TRBJ2-7 and V is TRBV11-3, with 9 bases that match TRBD1. Germline V lookup: CDR1 SGHNT, CDR2 YENEEA. CDR3 length equals 15 residues. The trim removed 5 bases at V and 3 bases at J, leaving 8 bases unmatched. In nucleotides, the CDR3 is TGTGCCAGCAGCGTGGCCGGGACAGGGTACTACGAGCAGTACTTC. It is translated as CASSVAGTGYYEQYF.

The chain employs TRBV4-1 and TRBJ2-5; D is unclear. Germline CDR1 is MGHRA and CDR2 is YSYEKL. V lost 0 bases and J 6 bases, leaving 17 bases between the germline ends. The CDR3 sequence is 16 residues long. The CDR3 is CASSQDLGVAIKTQYF. The CDR3 region has the DNA TGCGCCAGCAGCCAAGATCTTGGAGTAGCTATAAAGACCCAGTACTTC.

This clone was observed a handful of times. This sequence joins TRBV6-5 and TRBJ2-5; D not certain. V gave up 0 bases and J gave up 0 bases, with 5 bases separating them. The CDR3 spans 14 residues. In germline, CDR1 is MNHEY, CDR2 SVGAGI. Here the CDR3 DNA reads TGTGCCAGCAGTTACTCGAGTAACCAAGAGACCCAGTACTTC. Amino acid sequence: CASSYSSNQETQYF.

The V call is TRBV6-1, the J call TRBJ1-4; 8 bases are a match to TRBD1. The CDR3 is made up of 14 amino acids. Germline assignment: CDR1 MNHNS and CDR2 SASEGT. The V gene end was trimmed by 6 bases and the J gene end by 8 bases; junction bases not matched to a gene: 8. The CDR3 protein is CASRVRTGNEKLFF. The CDR3 DNA follows: TGTGCCAGCAGAGTTAGGACAGGGAACGAAAAACTGTTTTTT.

The chain joins TRBV7-9 to TRBJ1-4; possibly TRBD1 for D (5 bases). V lost 0 bases, J lost 7 bases, and 18 bases lay in between. The CDR3 has 17 residues. Germline loops: CDR1 SEHNR, CDR2 FQNEAQ (reference sequence). The CDR3 protein is CASSLALGRGGGEKLFF. CDR3 DNA: TGTGCCAGCAGCTTAGCCCTAGGAAGGGGTGGAGGTGAAAAACTGTTTTTT.

The chain carries TRBV9 and TRBJ2-7; 9 nucleotides match TRBD1. CDR3 length: 15 amino acids. CDR1 and CDR2 from the germline V gene are SGDLS and YYNGEE. J lost 1 base, V lost 0 bases, and 2 bases had no gene match. CDR3 DNA sequence: TGTGCCAGCAGCGTAGGGGGGACAGGGTCCTACGAGCAGTACTTC. Translation: CASSVGGTGSYEQYF.

In this sample, this clone turned up a few times. This sequence joins TRBV2 and TRBJ2-6; no definite D call. V was pared by 0 bases and J by 1 base, with 4 bases between. CDR3 length: 15 amino acids. Germline CDR1 SNHLY, CDR2 FYNNEI. In DNA, the CDR3 is TGTGCCAGCAGTGAAGCGGGGTCTGGGGCCAACGTCCTGACTTTC. Protein sequence: CASSEAGSGANVLTF.